The 31 T cell receptor beta chains in this list originate from one sample, sequenced in a study of blood T cells in healthy people across ages. A second PCR of about 6 to 11 cycles used a sample-barcoded 5' primer and a J-beta primer mix. TCRdb independently ran MiXCR on the 5' RACE reads; one entry per CDR3 protein. The data hold roughly 1.4 million distinct CDR3 sequences, with 59% observed a single time. The sample comprised blood. These receptors came from a man aged 18 to 29 in good health.

J is TRBJ2-4 and V is TRBV5-1; TRBD1 agrees at 7 bases. Gene TRBJ2-7 matches the end of the DNA better, so the J call may be wrong. The CDR3 is 14 amino acids. CDR1 SGHRS and CDR2 YFSETQ come from the germline V gene. CDR3 nucleotide sequence: TGCGCCAGCAGCTTTGAGACAGGGTTCTTCGAGCAGTACTTC. The encoded protein is CASSFETGFFEQYF.

This clonotype was recorded only once. This chain uses TRBV20-1 with TRBJ2-7, with TRBD2 identical over 13 bases. The CDR3 runs 20 residues. With V trimmed by 0 bases and J by 7 bases, 21 bases remained unmatched. Looked up from germline, CDR1 is DFQATT and CDR2 is SNEGSKA (reference sequence). The DNA of the CDR3 is TGCAGTGCTAGAGATGAAGTTCGGACTAGCGGGAGTCTTTGGGGCAATGAGCAGTACTTC. Protein sequence: CSARDEVRTSGSLWGNEQYF.

This clonotype appeared a few times. The V and J genes are TRBV29-1 and TRBJ2-7, with 8 bases that match TRBD1. V trimming: 3 bases; J trimming: 1 base; junction bases outside the gene matches: 5. Germline-derived CDR1 and CDR2 are SQVTM and ANQGSEA. This CDR3 contains 14 residues. The CDR3, as DNA: TGCAGCGTTGATTCCGGGACAGGATCCTACGAGCAGTACTTC. This gives the protein CSVDSGTGSYEQYF.

The chain has TRBV20-1 and TRBJ2-1, with 8 positions matching TRBD1. This CDR3 has 15 amino acids. After removal of 0 bases from V and 6 bases from J, the junction contained 7 bases not matched to a gene. Germline CDR1 is DFQATT and CDR2 is SNEGSKA (reference sequence). The CDR3 is CSARDLTGGTNEQFF. CDR3 nucleotides: TGCAGTGCTAGAGATCTAACAGGGGGGACCAATGAGCAGTTCTTC.

The V call is TRBV29-1, the J call TRBJ2-7, with D possibly being TRBD1 (5 bases). The end of the DNA fits TRBJ2-4 better, so the J call may be wrong. Germline CDR1 reads SQVTM; CDR2 reads ANQGSEA. The CDR3 has 12 amino acids. The CDR3 sequence: CSVEVQGNIQYF. For the CDR3, the DNA is TGCAGCGTTGAAGTGCAGGGAAACATTCAGTACTTC.

The gene calls are TRBV20-1 and TRBJ2-3; the match to TRBD2 covers 13 bases. V gave up 6 bases and J gave up 2 bases; unmatched junction bases: 8. Germline lookup yields CDR1 DFQATT and CDR2 SNEGSKA (reference sequence). This CDR3 spans 16 amino acids. The DNA for the CDR3 is TGCAGTGCCATAACTAGCGGGGGGGCAATCACAGATACGCAGTATTTT. This translates into CSAITSGGAITDTQYF.

This chain joins TRBV4-1 and TRBJ2-1, with D perhaps assigned TRBD1 or TRBD2 (6 bases each). Trimming removed 1 base from V and 10 bases from J, with 17 bases in between. This CDR3 is built from 15 residues. CDR1 and CDR2 (germline): MGHRA, YSYEKL. The DNA of the CDR3 is TGCGCCAGCAGCCAAGGACCGGGGGCGGGGAAGGAGCAGTTCTTC. This translates into CASSQGPGAGKEQFF.

This clonotype was seen a few times. The chain joins TRBV20-1 to TRBJ2-2; D unresolved. The CDR3 is 15 residues long. Germline values: CDR1 DFQATT, CDR2 SNEGSKA (reference sequence). V shed 0 bases and J shed 2 bases, with 10 bases lying between them. This CDR3 is CSARDGPANTGELFF. The CDR3 DNA reads TGCAGTGCTAGAGATGGGCCCGCTAACACCGGGGAGCTGTTTTTT.

The chain carries TRBV7-9 and TRBJ1-2, with 7 bases aligning to TRBD1. The V and J ends lost 5 bases and 12 bases, in that order; junction bases with no gene match: 12. CDR3 length: 13 residues. Germline-derived CDR1 and CDR2 are SEHNR and FQNEAQ (reference sequence). The CDR3 DNA reads TGTGCCAGCAGCCCCACAGGGGCGGTTTGGGACACCTTC. Translation gives CASSPTGAVWDTF.

V and J are TRBV7-8 and TRBJ2-4, with D tentatively TRBD2 (6 bases). Gene TRBJ2-7 matches the end of the DNA better, so the J call may be wrong. The germline gives CDR1 SGHVS, CDR2 FQNEAQ. CDR3 length: 19 amino acids. In nucleotides, the CDR3 is TGTGCCAGCAGCTTACTCCCCGGGGGTGTTAGAACAGTACCCTACGAGCAGTACTTC. This encodes CASSLLPGGVRTVPYEQYF.

The genes are TRBV12-3 or TRBV12-4 and TRBJ2-5, with 10 bases matching TRBD2. The CDR3 totals 15 residues. V trimming: 3 bases; J trimming: 4 bases; junction bases outside the gene matches: 5. The DNA of the CDR3 is TGTGCCAGCAGTTTCGTAGCGGGGGGAACAGAGACCCAGTACTTC. Its protein product is CASSFVAGGTETQYF.

The chain links TRBV4-1 to TRBJ2-4; possibly TRBD1 or TRBD2 for D (5 bases each). The CDR3 loop spans 17 amino acids. The V gene's germline CDR1 is MGHRA and CDR2 YSYEKL. V was pared by 0 bases and J by 0 bases, with 12 bases between. CDR3 DNA: TGCGCCAGCAGCCAAGATCGGGGCAGACTAGCCAAAAACATTCAGTACTTC. It codes for CASSQDRGRLAKNIQYF.

The J gene is TRBJ2-7, the V gene TRBV9; TRBD1 aligns across 7 bases. The J call is uncertain, as TRBJ2-5 better fits the DNA end. Germline CDR1 is SGDLS and CDR2 is YYNGEE. The CDR3 extends over 15 amino acids. The CDR3 sequence is CASSVRQGQQETQYF. The CDR3 DNA reads TGTGCCAGCAGCGTGAGACAGGGACAACAAGAGACCCAGTACTTC.

CDR3 sequence reads: CASSLGSRLVYGYTF. The CDR3 DNA reads TGTGCCAGCAGCTTAGGGTCCCGTCTGGTCTATGGCTACACCTTC. The chain combines TRBV7-9 with TRBJ1-2, with D unclear. CDR3 length: 15 residues. Trimming removed 1 base at V and 4 bases at J, with 13 bases between. CDR1 is SEHNR and CDR2 is FQNEAQ in the germline V gene (reference sequence).

The chain combines TRBV6-1 with TRBJ2-7; TRBD1 matches at 9 bases. Germline CDR1 and CDR2: MNHNS and SASEGT. The CDR3 runs 14 residues. V lost 10 bases, J lost 2 bases, and 9 bases stayed unmatched. Here the CDR3 reads CATLRGTGTYEQYF. CDR3 in DNA: TGTGCCACCTTGAGGGGGACAGGGACCTACGAGCAGTACTTC.

The chain joins TRBV27 to TRBJ2-1; weak D call: TRBD1 (6 bases). CDR1 and CDR2 (germline): MNHEY, SMNVEV (reference sequence). The germline V and J ends were trimmed by 5 bases and 5 bases, with 19 bases remaining between them. The CDR3 totals 16 residues. The CDR3: CASSPDTGTLHNEQFF. The CDR3 DNA follows: TGTGCCAGCAGTCCAGACACCGGGACACTCCACAATGAGCAGTTCTTC.

The chain uses TRBV28 and TRBJ2-7; D unclear. The germline CDR1 and CDR2 sequences are MDHEN and SYDVKM. The V gene lost 2 bases and the J gene lost 0 bases, with 11 bases spanning the gap. The CDR3 is 15 amino acids. As DNA, the CDR3 is TGTGCCAGCAGTTTAGGACGGATTCTCTCCTACGAGCAGTACTTC. Translating gives CASSLGRILSYEQYF.

This clonotype has a handful of counts. The chain has TRBV10-3 and TRBJ2-6; possible D gene TRBD2, 6 bases. V was trimmed by 6 bases and J by 1 base, leaving 13 bases between them. The CDR3 contains 16 residues. The germline V gene encodes CDR1 ENHRY and CDR2 SYGVKD. The CDR3: CAISPGGRSGANVLTF. DNA of the CDR3: TGTGCCATCAGCCCCGGGGGAAGGTCTGGGGCCAACGTCCTGACTTTC.

V and J are TRBV5-4 and TRBJ1-1; 7 bases are shared with TRBD1. The germline gives CDR1 SGHNT, CDR2 YYREEE (reference sequence). The CDR3 contains 16 residues. The junction had 16 bases not matched to a gene; V was cut back by 3 bases and J by 8 bases. CDR3 in amino acids: CASSSKKTGLSLEAFF. Here the CDR3 DNA reads TGTGCCAGCAGCTCGAAGAAGACAGGGCTCTCTCTCGAAGCTTTCTTT.

As to this clonotype: A read error may account for a junction end that differs from germline. This chain joins TRBV29-1 and TRBJ2-1; no clear D. The V gene's germline CDR1 is SQVTM and CDR2 ANQGSEA. This CDR3 spans 11 amino acids. CDR3 sequence (DNA): TGCAGCGCTGAACCATCAAATGAGCAGTTCTTC. As protein: CSAEPSNEQFF.

This chain connects TRBV24-1 to TRBJ2-1, with D hard to call. Trimming removed 4 bases at V and 9 bases at J, with 12 bases between. In germline, CDR1 is KGHDR, CDR2 SFDVKD. This CDR3 is built from 13 residues. The CDR3 loop is CATSDFSLGEQFF. The CDR3, as DNA: TGTGCCACCAGTGACTTTAGCCTTGGTGAGCAGTTCTTC.

The chain carries TRBV7-9 and TRBJ2-1; 9 positions agree with TRBD1. This CDR3 has 15 amino acids. The V gene's germline CDR1 is SEHNR and CDR2 FQNEAQ (reference sequence). Trimming cost V 6 bases and J 2 bases; bases outside gene matches: 5. CDR3 in DNA: TGTGCCAGCAGAACGGACAGGGGTACCTACAATGAGCAGTTCTTC. This gives the protein CASRTDRGTYNEQFF.

The chain uses TRBV20-1 and TRBJ2-5; the match to TRBD2 covers 15 bases. The junction had 6 bases not matched to a gene; V was cut back by 6 bases and J by 4 bases. This CDR3 has 15 amino acids. Per the germline V gene, CDR1 is DFQATT and CDR2 is SNEGSKA (reference sequence). CDR3 in DNA: TGCAGTGCCAGGACTAGCGGGGGGGCAGGAGAGACCCAGTACTTC. Protein: CSARTSGGAGETQYF.

The table lists this clonotype with a few counts. V and J are TRBV27 and TRBJ2-3; 13 bases line up with TRBD2. Looked up from germline, CDR1 is MNHEY and CDR2 is SMNVEV (reference sequence). The CDR3 sequence is 14 residues long. V was pared by 6 bases and J by 6 bases, with 3 bases of the junction left unmatched. The CDR3 sequence: CASSLLAGGDTQYF. Here the CDR3 DNA reads TGTGCCAGCAGCTTACTAGCGGGAGGGGATACGCAGTATTTT.

The rearrangement joins TRBV25-1 to TRBJ2-5, with TRBD2 matching 15 bases. This CDR3 has 16 residues. V lost 4 bases to trimming and J lost 4 bases; unmatched junction nucleotides: 4. Germline V lookup: CDR1 MGHDK, CDR2 SYGVNS. The CDR3 sequence is CASSARGLAGGETQYF. Written as DNA, the CDR3 is TGTGCCAGCAGTGCACGGGGACTAGCGGGAGGAGAGACCCAGTACTTC.

This clonotype was counted between two and nine times. The CDR3 DNA sequence: TGCAGTGCATCGGGACAGGGCTCCTACGAGCAGTACTTC. Protein sequence: CSASGQGSYEQYF. V and J are TRBV20-1 and TRBJ2-7; 9 nucleotides match TRBD1. The CDR3 sequence is 13 residues long. The germline V gene encodes CDR1 DFQATT and CDR2 SNEGSKA (reference sequence). The junction had 3 bases not matched to a gene; V was cut back by 6 bases and J by 0 bases.

This clonotype has a handful of counts. This chain connects TRBV10-3 to TRBJ2-1; 9 bases match TRBD1. Germline CDR1 reads ENHRY; CDR2 reads SYGVKD. CDR3 length equals 19 residues. V gave up 2 bases and J gave up 5 bases; unmatched junction bases: 16. CDR3 sequence (DNA): TGTGCCATCAGTGAGCCAACCCTCGAGAACAGGGGGCAGGACAATGAGCAGTTCTTC. Translation gives CAISEPTLENRGQDNEQFF.

This clonotype was observed a handful of times. The chain links TRBV29-1 to TRBJ2-1; D might be TRBD1 or TRBD2, each matching 7 bases. With 4 bases removed from V and 5 bases from J, the gap between germline ends came to 12 bases. The CDR3 extends over 13 amino acids. Germline V gives CDR1 SQVTM, CDR2 ANQGSEA. The CDR3 reads CSVAQGRDNEQFF. The DNA of the CDR3 is TGCAGCGTTGCACAGGGGAGGGACAATGAGCAGTTCTTC.

The chain combines TRBV28 with TRBJ2-4; possibly TRBD1 for D (6 bases). The end of the DNA is better explained by TRBJ2-7, so the J call may be wrong. Germline assignment: CDR1 MDHEN and CDR2 SYDVKM. This CDR3 contains 15 residues. The CDR3 loop reads CASSPRAGAPHEQYF. The CDR3 DNA reads as TGTGCCAGCAGTCCCCGGGCAGGGGCTCCCCACGAGCAGTACTTC.

The chain uses TRBV27 and TRBJ1-6; 7 positions match TRBD1. The CDR3 extends over 13 amino acids. The V gene's germline CDR1 is MNHEY and CDR2 SMNVEV (reference sequence). With 7 bases clipped from V and 9 bases from J, the junction kept 6 bases outside the gene matches. The CDR3 here is CASKMGTASPLHF. The CDR3, as DNA: TGTGCCAGCAAAATGGGGACAGCTTCACCCCTCCACTTT.

The V call is TRBV12-3 or TRBV12-4, the J call TRBJ2-5; TRBD2 might be the D (6 bases). The CDR3 has 13 residues. Deletions cut 6 bases from V and 1 base from J, with 9 bases between. The CDR3 nucleotides read TGTGCCAGCAGGTGGGACTTCCAAGAGACCCAGTACTTC. Translation: CASRWDFQETQYF.